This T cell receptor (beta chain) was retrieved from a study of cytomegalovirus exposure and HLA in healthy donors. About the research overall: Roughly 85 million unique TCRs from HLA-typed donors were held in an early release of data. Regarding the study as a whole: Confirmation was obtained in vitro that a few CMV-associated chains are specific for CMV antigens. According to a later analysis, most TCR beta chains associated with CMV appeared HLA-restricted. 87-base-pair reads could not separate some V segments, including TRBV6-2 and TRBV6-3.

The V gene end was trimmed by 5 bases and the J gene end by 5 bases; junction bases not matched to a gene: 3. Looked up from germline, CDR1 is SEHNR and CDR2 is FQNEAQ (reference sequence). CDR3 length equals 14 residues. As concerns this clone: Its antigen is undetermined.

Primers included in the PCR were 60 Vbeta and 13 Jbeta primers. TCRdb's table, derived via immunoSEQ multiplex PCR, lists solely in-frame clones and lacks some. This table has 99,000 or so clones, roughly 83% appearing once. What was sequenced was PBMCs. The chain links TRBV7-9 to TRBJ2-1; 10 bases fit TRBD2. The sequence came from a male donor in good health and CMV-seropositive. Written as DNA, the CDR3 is TGTGCCAGCAGCATTAGCGGGGGGAACAATGAGCAGTTCTTC. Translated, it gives CASSISGGNNEQFF.